This T cell receptor (beta chain) was identified during a study of T cell responses to AZD1222 COVID-19 vaccine. In the study overall: Analyses pooled second doses at about 4 or about 12 weeks.

CDR3 length: 15 amino acids. Germline trimming cut 8 bases from V and 8 bases from J; bases unmatched to any gene: 15. Germline assignment: CDR1 WNHNN and CDR2 SYGVQD (reference sequence). Study results and limitations: Just five or six AZD1222 recipients tested seropositive at baseline. Vaccine-related CD4 TCRs covered spike, predominating at 160-218 and 743-854.

Sequencing used immunoSEQ multiplex PCR; TCRdb keeps in-frame clones, though not all of them. The sample shows approximately 140,000 clones, around 94% of them seen only once. Remarks on this clone: Its antigen remains unidentified.

The starting material was peripheral blood, obtained on day 0 of AZD1222 vaccination. The TCR originated in an adult in good health. The chain uses TRBV10-1 and TRBJ2-1, with 7 bases identical to TRBD2. CDR3 protein: CASGGGLWARDEQFF. The CDR3 region has the DNA TGCGCCAGCGGGGGGGGTTTGTGGGCAAGGGATGAGCAGTTCTTC.